The text below deals with one T cell receptor beta chain. TCRdb processed the RACE reads anew with MiXCR; each CDR3 protein has one entry. Of 130,000 or so distinct CDR3 sequences in the sample, approximately 9% are singletons; the top ten hold approximately 1.6%. The sample is drawn from a study of human T cells and chemical hapten exposure. This sample's time point: healthy volunteer bleed at 2 weeks. RNA extraction used unfractionated whole blood as the source of total RNA. Germline V lookup: CDR1 MNHEY, CDR2 SVGEGT. Trimming at V came to 8 bases and at J to 6 bases, leaving 13 bases not matched to a gene. The CDR3 runs 16 residues.

The sequencing sample was made of whole blood. The chain has TRBV6-2 or TRBV6-3 and TRBJ2-4, with 10 bases matching TRBD2. The TCR originated in a male donor in good health. Some clones in this sample may be carry-over from other donors' samples. CDR3 residues: CASSLSLSSGGNIQYF. CDR3 nucleotides: TGTGCCAGCTCCCTTAGTTTGTCTAGCGGGGGAAACATTCAGTACTTC.